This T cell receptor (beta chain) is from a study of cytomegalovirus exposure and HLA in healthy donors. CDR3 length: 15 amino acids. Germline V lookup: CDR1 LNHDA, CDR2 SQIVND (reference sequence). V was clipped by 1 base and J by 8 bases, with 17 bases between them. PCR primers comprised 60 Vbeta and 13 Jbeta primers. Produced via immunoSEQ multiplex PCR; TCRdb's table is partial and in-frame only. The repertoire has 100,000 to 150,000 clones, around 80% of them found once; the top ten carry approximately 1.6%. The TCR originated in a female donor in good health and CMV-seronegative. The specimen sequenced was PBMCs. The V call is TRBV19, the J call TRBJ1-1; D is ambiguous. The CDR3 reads CASSIVTAAVQEAFF. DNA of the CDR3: TGTGCCAGTAGTATAGTTACGGCGGCAGTCCAAGAAGCTTTCTTT.